Listed below are T cell receptor beta chains from one sample, sequenced in a study of blood T cell repertoires in COVID-19. Assay used: immunoSEQ multiplex PCR; TCRdb lists only in-frame clones, some missing. The sample consists of 270,000 or so clones, approximately 83% of them appearing once. Sequenced sample: peripheral blood. The source of these receptors is a woman in her forties or fifties who had recovered from COVID-19. The CDR3 runs from the conserved cysteine through the conserved F or W. D genes are given only for firm matches. The size field is filled for only some rows; it gives once, few, many or a size class.

few,-,TRBV7-2,TRBJ2-7,CASSLVSYEQYF,TGTGCCAGCAGCTTAGTGAGCTACGAGCAGTACTTC
-,TRBD1,TRBV11-3,TRBJ2-3,CASSWDRVSGTQYF,TGTGCCAGCAGCTGGGACAGGGTCTCGGGTACGCAGTATTTT
-,TRBD1,TRBV28,TRBJ2-3,CASSPLGTGSDTQYF,TGTGCCAGCAGCCCCTTGGGGACAGGGTCCGATACGCAGTATTTT
-,-,TRBV9,TRBJ1-2,CASSASLGYGYTF,TGTGCCAGCAGCGCGTCCCTCGGTTATGGCTACACCTTC
-,-,TRBV5-1,TRBJ2-2,CASSSNRVGELFF,TGCGCCAGCAGCTCGAACAGAGTCGGGGAGCTGTTTTTT
-,-,TRBV9,TRBJ1-2,CASGGEGFYGYTF,TGTGCCAGCGGCGGGGAGGGGTTCTATGGCTACACCTTC
-,TRBD1,TRBV20-1,TRBJ1-6,CSASLGRGSYNSPLHF,TGCAGTGCTAGTTTGGGCAGGGGGTCCTATAATTCACCCCTCCACTTT
-,TRBD1,TRBV7-9,TRBJ1-2,CASSFNNRGQDYGYTF,TGTGCCAGCAGCTTTAATAACAGGGGGCAGGACTATGGCTACACCTTC
-,TRBD1,TRBV5-6,TRBJ2-1,CASSPGQGLYNEQFF,TGTGCCAGCAGTCCGGGACAGGGGCTTTACAATGAGCAGTTCTTC
-,TRBD2,TRBV28,TRBJ2-3,CASSPLAGVGTDTQYF,TGTGCCAGCAGTCCCCTAGCGGGGGTCGGCACAGATACGCAGTATTTT
few,TRBD1,TRBV11-1,TRBJ2-7,CASSFYDRADEQYF,TGTGCCAGCAGCTTTTACGACAGGGCCGACGAGCAGTACTTC
-,-,TRBV18,TRBJ1-5,CASSPTGNQPQHF,TGTGCCAGCTCCCCAACAGGGAATCAGCCCCAGCATTTT
-,-,TRBV21-1,TRBJ2-7,CASSKVGREGTRPIEREKGYEQYF,TGTGCCAGCAGCAAAGTAGGGCGTGAGGGGACCAGACCTATTGAGCGGGAGAAGGGCTACGAGCAGTACTTC
-,-,TRBV29-1,TRBJ1-2,CSLDEGEVYGYTF,TGCAGCCTTGATGAGGGCGAGGTCTATGGCTACACCTTC
-,-,TRBV6-2/TRBV6-3,TRBJ1-1,CASRYTGGWDTEAFF,TGTGCCAGCAGGTACACGGGGGGCTGGGACACTGAAGCTTTCTTT
-,TRBD1,TRBV11-3,TRBJ1-2,CASSSRDRDYGYTF,TGTGCCAGCAGCTCCCGGGACAGGGACTATGGCTACACCTTC
-,-,TRBV5-1,TRBJ1-2,CASSFTENYGYTF,TGCGCCAGCAGCTTCACGGAGAACTATGGCTACACCTTC
-,TRBD2,TRBV7-3,TRBJ2-7,CASSLTGSGRVHEQYF,TGTGCCAGCAGCTTAACGGGAAGCGGGAGGGTCCACGAGCAGTACTTC
-,TRBD1,TRBV4-3,TRBJ2-7,CASSQSAGGSSYEQYF,TGCGCCAGCAGCCAAAGCGCAGGGGGTAGCTCCTACGAGCAGTACTTC
-,-,TRBV7-2,TRBJ2-5,CASSLGAGRETQYF,TGTGCCAGCAGCTTAGGGGCGGGAAGGGAGACCCAGTACTTC
-,-,TRBV19,TRBJ2-3,CASSTSWRAGTDTQYF,TGTGCCAGTAGTACGTCGTGGAGGGCCGGCACAGATACGCAGTATTTT
-,-,TRBV28,TRBJ1-5,CASRKEGGSNQPQHF,TGTGCCAGCAGAAAGGAGGGAGGGAGCAATCAGCCCCAGCATTTT